Described below is a single TCR beta chain sequence and its context. The specificity of this receptor is unknown. No base quality information exists; no much larger clone differs at one position. TCRbeta CDR3 regions were amplified from genomic DNA by means of the immunoSEQ Assay, a bias-controlled multiplex PCR. Per the source publication's procedure: The number of nucleated cells in each sample was estimated by amplification of reference gene primers within the assay. To quantify the absolute abundance of each unique TCRbeta CDR3 rearrangement, sequence reads were collapsed and filtered. For each sample, productive Simpson clonality was calculated by taking the square root of Simpson's diversity index across productive rearrangements. TCRdb took over this immuneACCESS table, retaining in-frame rearrangements with V and J assigned. Such tables are incomplete; in checked studies, under half of the missing clones stem from an unresolved V gene, and the remainder is unexplained. Clone size and the V and J calls come from that table; the DNA yielded D and trimming. Within this sample are almost 100,000 clones, with about nine tenths of them counted one time only. Of the sample, over 9% is held by the ten largest clones.

This record comes from a study of blood T cell repertoires in COVID-19 (TCRdb year 2020). For the wider study: Samples from collaborators originated in the United States, Italy and Spain and spanned both the acute and convalescent phases of COVID-19. The material from the prospective study consisted of cDNA or gDNA derived from T cells, B-cell-depleted T cells, or PBMCs. Subjects who had been exposed to COVID-19, were actively infected with it, or had recovered from it provided the deeply sampled blood TCRbeta repertoires that made up the dataset. The repertoires were released in a freely available public database intended as a resource for research on the immune response to SARS-CoV-2. The samples were drawn from two sources: the first 160 participants of the ongoing ImmuneRACE study, and 1,200 or so subjects contributed by 6 global collaborators. The sample metadata nearly always contained a de-identified subject ID, COVID-19 status, age in years and sex. Where available, HLA class I and class II types were taken from metadata supplied by the sample provider and were not determined by assay-based typing.

General findings and caveats noted by the study authors: Clinical and demographic metadata were provided uncurated, with the amount varying by source and participant.

Collaborating institutions collected whole blood in K2EDTA tubes following their own protocols. For TCRbeta analysis, collaborators shipped samples in one of three forms: frozen whole blood, isolated PBMCs, or DNA extracted from either of those sample types. Material: peripheral blood. The origin of this receptor is a man in his forties or fifties with acute or convalescent COVID-19.

The CDR3 is CATSDRKRDPADTQYF. The DNA sequence is as follows: TGTGCCACCAGTGATCGGAAGCGGGACCCAGCAGATACGCAGTATTTT. The receptor chain draws on TRBV24-1 and TRBJ2-3, and 7 junction bases match TRBD2. The cysteine opens and the phenylalanine closes a CDR3 of 16 amino acids. Left in the record is the CDR3 DNA by itself, 48 bases read in frame from the first base. V is cut back by 3 bases and J by 4 bases, with 9 bases in the junction unmatched. The germline V gene provides CDR1 KGHDR and CDR2 SFDVKD.